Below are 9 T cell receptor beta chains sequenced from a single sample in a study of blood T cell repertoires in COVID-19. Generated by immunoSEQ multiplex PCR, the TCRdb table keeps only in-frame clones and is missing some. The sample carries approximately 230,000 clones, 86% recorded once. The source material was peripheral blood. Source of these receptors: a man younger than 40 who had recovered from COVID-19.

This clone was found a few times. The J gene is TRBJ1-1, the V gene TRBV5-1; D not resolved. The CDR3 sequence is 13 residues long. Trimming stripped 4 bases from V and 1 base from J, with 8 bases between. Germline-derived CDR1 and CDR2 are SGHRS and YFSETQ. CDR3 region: CASSEPGNTEAFF. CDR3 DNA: TGCGCCAGCAGCGAACCGGGGAACACTGAAGCTTTCTTT.

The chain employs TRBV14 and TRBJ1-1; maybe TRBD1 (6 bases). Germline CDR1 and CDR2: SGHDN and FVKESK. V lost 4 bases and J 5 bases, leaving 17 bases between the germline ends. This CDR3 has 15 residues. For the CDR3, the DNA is TGTGCCAGCAGCCCCCTATCGACACAGGGAACTGAAGCTTTCTTT. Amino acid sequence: CASSPLSTQGTEAFF.

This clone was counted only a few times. The CDR3 nucleotides read TGTGCCAGCAGTTTCCTTCCGGGACATACGAACACTGAAGCTTTCTTT. It encodes CASSFLPGHTNTEAFF. This chain links TRBV6-6 with TRBJ1-1, with a possible D match to TRBD1 (6 bases). The CDR3 totals 16 residues. From germline, CDR1 is MNHNY and CDR2 SVGAGI (reference sequence). V was shortened by 4 bases and J by 1 base, with 16 bases between the two germline ends.

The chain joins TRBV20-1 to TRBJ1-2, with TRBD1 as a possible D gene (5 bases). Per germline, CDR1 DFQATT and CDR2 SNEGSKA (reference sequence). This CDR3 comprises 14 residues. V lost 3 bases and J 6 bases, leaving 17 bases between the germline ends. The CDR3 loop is CSASVGGRVDGYTF. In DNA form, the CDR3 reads TGCAGTGCTAGTGTCGGGGGTCGGGTGGATGGCTACACCTTC.

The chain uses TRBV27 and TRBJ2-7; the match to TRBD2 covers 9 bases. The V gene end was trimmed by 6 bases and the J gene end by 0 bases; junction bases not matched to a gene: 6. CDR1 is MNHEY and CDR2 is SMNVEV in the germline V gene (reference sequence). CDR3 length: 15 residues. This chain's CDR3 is CASSPSSGASYEQYF. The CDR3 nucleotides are TGTGCCAGCAGCCCCTCTAGCGGGGCCTCCTACGAGCAGTACTTC.

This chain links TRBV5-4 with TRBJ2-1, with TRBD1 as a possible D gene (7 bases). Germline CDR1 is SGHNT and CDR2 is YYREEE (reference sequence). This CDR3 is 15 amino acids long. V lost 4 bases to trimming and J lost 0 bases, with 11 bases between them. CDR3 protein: CASSARDSSYNEQFF. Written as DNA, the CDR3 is TGTGCCAGCAGCGCGCGGGACAGCTCCTACAATGAGCAGTTCTTC.

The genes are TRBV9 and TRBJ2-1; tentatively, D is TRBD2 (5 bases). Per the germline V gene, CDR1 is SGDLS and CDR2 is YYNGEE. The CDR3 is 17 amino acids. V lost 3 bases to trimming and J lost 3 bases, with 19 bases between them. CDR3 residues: CASSETLASNLYNEQFF. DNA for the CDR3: TGTGCCAGCAGCGAAACTTTAGCGTCTAATCTCTACAATGAGCAGTTCTTC.

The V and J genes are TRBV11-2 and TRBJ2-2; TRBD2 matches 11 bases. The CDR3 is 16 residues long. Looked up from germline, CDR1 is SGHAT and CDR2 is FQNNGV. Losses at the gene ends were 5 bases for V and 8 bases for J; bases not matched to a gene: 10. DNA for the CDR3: TGTGCCAGCAGCCCTCCGGGACTAGCGGCCTTAGGGGAGCTGTTTTTT. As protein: CASSPPGLAALGELFF.

In nucleotides, the CDR3 is TGTGCCAGCAGCCAAGATCCACGGGGACTTAATGAAAAACTGTTTTTT. It is translated as CASSQDPRGLNEKLFF. The rearrangement uses TRBV4-2 and TRBJ1-4, with D perhaps TRBD1 (5 bases). The ends were cut back, 0 bases at V and 4 bases at J, with 12 bases in the middle. This CDR3 contains 16 residues. Germline V lookup: CDR1 LGHNA, CDR2 YNFKEQ.